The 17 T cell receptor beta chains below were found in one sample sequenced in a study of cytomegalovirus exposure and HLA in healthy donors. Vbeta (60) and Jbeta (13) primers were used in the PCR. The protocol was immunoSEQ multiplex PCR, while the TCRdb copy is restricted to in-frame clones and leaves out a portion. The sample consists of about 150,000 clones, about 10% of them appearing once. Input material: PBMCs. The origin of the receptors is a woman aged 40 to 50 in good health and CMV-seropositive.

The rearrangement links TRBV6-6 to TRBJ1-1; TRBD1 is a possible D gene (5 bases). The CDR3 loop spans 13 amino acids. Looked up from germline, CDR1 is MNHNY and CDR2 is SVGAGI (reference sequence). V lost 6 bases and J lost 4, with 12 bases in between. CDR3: CASSPGGGTEAFF. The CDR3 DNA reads TGTGCCAGCAGCCCCGGGGGGGGCACTGAAGCTTTCTTT.

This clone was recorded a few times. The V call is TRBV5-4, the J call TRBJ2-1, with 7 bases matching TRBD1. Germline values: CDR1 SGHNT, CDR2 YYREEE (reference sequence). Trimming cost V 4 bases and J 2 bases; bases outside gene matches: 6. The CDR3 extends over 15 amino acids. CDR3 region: CASSPQGTPYNEQFF. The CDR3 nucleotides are TGTGCCAGCAGCCCACAGGGGACCCCCTACAATGAGCAGTTCTTC.

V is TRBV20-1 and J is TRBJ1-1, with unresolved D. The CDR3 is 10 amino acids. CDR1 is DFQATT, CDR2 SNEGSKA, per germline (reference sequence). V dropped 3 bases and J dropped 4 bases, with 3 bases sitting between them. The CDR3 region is CSASSTEAFF. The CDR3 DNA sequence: TGCAGTGCTAGCTCCACTGAAGCTTTCTTT.

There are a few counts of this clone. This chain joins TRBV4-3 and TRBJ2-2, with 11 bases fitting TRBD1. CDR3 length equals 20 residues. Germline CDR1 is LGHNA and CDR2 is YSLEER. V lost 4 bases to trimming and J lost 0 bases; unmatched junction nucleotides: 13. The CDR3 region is CASSRGALSGQGANTGELFF. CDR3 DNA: TGCGCCAGCAGCCGAGGGGCCTTATCGGGACAGGGGGCGAACACCGGGGAGCTGTTTTTT.

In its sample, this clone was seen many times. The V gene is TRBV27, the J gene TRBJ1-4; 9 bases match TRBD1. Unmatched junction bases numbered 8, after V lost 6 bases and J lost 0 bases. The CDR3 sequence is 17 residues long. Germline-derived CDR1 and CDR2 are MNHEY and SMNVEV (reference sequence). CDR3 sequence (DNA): TGTGCCAGCAGCTACAGGGGGCCGACCTCAACTAATGAAAAACTGTTTTTT. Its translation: CASSYRGPTSTNEKLFF.

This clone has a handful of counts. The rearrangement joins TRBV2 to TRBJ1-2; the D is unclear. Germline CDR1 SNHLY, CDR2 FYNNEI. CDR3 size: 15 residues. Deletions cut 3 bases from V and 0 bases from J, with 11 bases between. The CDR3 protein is CASSDEGRSNYGYTF. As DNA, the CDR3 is TGTGCCAGCAGTGACGAGGGCCGCTCTAACTATGGCTACACCTTC.

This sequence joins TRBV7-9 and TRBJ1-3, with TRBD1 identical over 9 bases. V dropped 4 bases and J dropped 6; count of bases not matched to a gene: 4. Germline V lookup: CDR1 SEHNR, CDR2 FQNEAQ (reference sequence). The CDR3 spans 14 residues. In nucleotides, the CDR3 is TGTGCCAGCAGCTGGACAGGGGACCCAAACACCATATATTTT. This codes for CASSWTGDPNTIYF. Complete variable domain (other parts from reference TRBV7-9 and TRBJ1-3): DTGVSQNPRHKITKRGQNVTFRCDPISEHNRLYWYRQTLGQGPEFLTYFQNEAQLEKSRLLSDRFSAERPKGSFSTLEIQRTEQGDSAMYLCASSWTGDPNTIYFGEGSWLTVV.

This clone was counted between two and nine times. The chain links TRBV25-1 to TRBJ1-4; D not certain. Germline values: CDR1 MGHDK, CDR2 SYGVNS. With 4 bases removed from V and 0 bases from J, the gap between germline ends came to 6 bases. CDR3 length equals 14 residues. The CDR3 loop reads CASSAGPTNEKLFF. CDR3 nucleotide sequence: TGTGCCAGCAGTGCGGGTCCAACTAATGAAAAACTGTTTTTT.

CDR3 bases: TGTGCCAGCAGCTCGACAGGCTATGGCTACACCTTC. Its protein is CASSSTGYGYTF. The chain employs TRBV6-5 and TRBJ1-2, with D perhaps TRBD1 (6 bases). Between the trimmed V and J ends, which lost 6 bases and 4 bases, there was a span of 9 bases. The CDR3 is 12 amino acids. CDR1 is MNHEY and CDR2 is SVGAGI in the germline V gene.

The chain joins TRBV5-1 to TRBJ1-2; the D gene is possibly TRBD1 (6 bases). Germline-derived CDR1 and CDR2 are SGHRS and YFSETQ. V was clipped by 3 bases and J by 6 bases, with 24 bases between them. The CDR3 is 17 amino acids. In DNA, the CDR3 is TGCGCCAGCAGCTCCGGGGCAGGGGTCTTTGATATCGATGGCTACACCTTC. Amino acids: CASSSGAGVFDIDGYTF.

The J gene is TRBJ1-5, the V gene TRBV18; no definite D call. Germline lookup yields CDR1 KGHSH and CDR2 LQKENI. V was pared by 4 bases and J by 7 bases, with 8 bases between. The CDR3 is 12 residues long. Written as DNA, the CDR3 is TGTGCCAGCTCACAAACGGGGCAGCCCCAGCATTTT. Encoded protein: CASSQTGQPQHF.

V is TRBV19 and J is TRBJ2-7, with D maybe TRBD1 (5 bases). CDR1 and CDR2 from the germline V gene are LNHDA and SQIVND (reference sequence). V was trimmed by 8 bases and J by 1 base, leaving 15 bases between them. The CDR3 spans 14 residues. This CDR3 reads CASASLQASYEQYF. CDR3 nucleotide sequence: TGTGCCAGTGCCTCTTTACAGGCATCCTACGAGCAGTACTTC.

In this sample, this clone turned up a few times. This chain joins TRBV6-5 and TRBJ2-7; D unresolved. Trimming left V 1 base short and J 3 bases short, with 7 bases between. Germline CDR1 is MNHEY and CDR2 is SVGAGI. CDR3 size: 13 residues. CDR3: CASSYWQNYEQYF. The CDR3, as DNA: TGTGCCAGCAGTTACTGGCAAAACTACGAGCAGTACTTC.

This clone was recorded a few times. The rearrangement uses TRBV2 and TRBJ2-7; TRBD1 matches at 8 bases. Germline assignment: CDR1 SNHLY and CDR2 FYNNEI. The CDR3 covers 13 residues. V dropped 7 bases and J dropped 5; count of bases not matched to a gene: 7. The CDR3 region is CASISDREDEQYF. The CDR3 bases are TGTGCCAGCATCTCGGACAGGGAGGACGAGCAGTACTTC.

The DNA for the CDR3 is TGTGCCAGCAGCACGGGACAGGGTAGTAATCAGCCCCAGCATTTT. Residues: CASSTGQGSNQPQHF. The chain employs TRBV5-8 and TRBJ1-5, with 9 bases matching TRBD1. V dropped 4 bases and J dropped 4; count of bases not matched to a gene: 6. The CDR3 has 15 amino acids. Germline V lookup: CDR1 SGHTS, CDR2 YDEGEE. Based on the CDR3 plus reference TRBV5-8 and TRBJ1-5, the full variable domain is EAGVTQSPTHLIKTRGQQATLRCSPISGHTSVYWYQQALGLGLQFLLWYDEGEERNRGNFPPRFSGRQFPNYSSELNVNALELEDSALYLCASSTGQGSNQPQHFGDGTRLSIL.

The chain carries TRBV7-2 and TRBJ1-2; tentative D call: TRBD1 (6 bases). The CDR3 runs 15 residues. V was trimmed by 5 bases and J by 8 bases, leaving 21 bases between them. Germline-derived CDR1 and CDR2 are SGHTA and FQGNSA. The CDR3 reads CASSIFAGVGGGYTF. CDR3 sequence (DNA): TGTGCCAGCAGCATATTTGCAGGGGTAGGTGGCGGCTACACCTTC. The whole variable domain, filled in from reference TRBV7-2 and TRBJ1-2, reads GAGVSQSPSNKVTEKGKDVELRCDPISGHTALYWYRQSLGQGLEFLIYFQGNSAPDKSGLPSDRFSAERTGGSVSTLTIQRTQQEDSAVYLCASSIFAGVGGGYTFGSGTRLTVV.

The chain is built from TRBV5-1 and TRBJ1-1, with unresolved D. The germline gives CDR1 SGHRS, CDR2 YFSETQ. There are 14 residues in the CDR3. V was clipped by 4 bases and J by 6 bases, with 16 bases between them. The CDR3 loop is CASSRGARGAEAFF. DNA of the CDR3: TGCGCCAGCAGCCGTGGAGCTCGAGGCGCTGAAGCTTTCTTT.